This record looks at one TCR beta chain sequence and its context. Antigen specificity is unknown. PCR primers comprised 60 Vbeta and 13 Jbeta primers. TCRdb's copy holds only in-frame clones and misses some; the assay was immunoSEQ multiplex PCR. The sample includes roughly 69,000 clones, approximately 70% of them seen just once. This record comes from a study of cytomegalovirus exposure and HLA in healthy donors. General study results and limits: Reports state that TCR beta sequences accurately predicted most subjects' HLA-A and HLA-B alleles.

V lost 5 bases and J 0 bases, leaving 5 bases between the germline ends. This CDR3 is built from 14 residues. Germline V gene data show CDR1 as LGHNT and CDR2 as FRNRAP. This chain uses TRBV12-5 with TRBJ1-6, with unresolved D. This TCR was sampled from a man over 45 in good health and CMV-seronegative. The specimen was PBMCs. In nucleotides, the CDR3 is TGTGCTAGTGGTCTTAGCTCCTATAATTCACCCCTCCACTTT. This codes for CASGLSSYNSPLHF. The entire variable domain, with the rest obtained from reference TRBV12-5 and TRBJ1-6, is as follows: DARVTQTPRHKVTEMGQEVTMRCQPILGHNTVFWYRQTMMQGLELLAYFRNRAPLDDSGMPKDRFSAEMPDATLATLKIQPSEPRDSAVYFCASGLSSYNSPLHFGNGTRLTVT.